This is a list of T cell receptor beta chains from one sample in a study of T cells in Graves' hyperthyroidism and ophthalmopathy. TCRdb called the multiplex PCR reads again in MiXCR, with one record for every CDR3 protein. Of more than 550,000 distinct CDR3 sequences in the sample, approximately 42% were seen once. Source material: peripheral blood or thyroid tissue (not recorded which). Receptor source: an adult man with Graves' disease, either hyperthyroidism or ophthalmopathy (not recorded which). Each CDR3 is given without its conserved first and last residue. D genes are given only for firm matches.

V,J,D,CDR3
TRBV5-6,TRBJ2-5,TRBD2,ASSTMLAGVKVETQY
TRBV2,TRBJ2-5,-,ASRIGRLQETQY
TRBV5-4,TRBJ2-2,TRBD1,ASSLEGALF
TRBV25-1,TRBJ1-1,TRBD1,ASIGASGRGMNTEAF
TRBV2,TRBJ1-1,TRBD1,ASSYSLPGTGRNTEAF
TRBV12-3/TRBV12-4,TRBJ1-1,-,ASSLLSNTEAF
TRBV20-1,TRBJ1-2,TRBD1,STTGDREGGYT
TRBV20-1,TRBJ2-5,TRBD2,SARDRGVQETQY
TRBV24-1,TRBJ1-1,-,ATSSREEGLNTEAF
TRBV7-2,TRBJ2-7,TRBD2,ASREGLAGDTYEQY
TRBV11-1,TRBJ2-7,-,AWSVQEGFSYEQY
TRBV5-1,TRBJ2-7,TRBD2,ASSSIGTSGNGQY
TRBV7-4,TRBJ2-7,TRBD1,ASSFEGQGTYEQY
TRBV15,TRBJ2-7,TRBD2,ATSRDTSGRYEQY
TRBV7-6,TRBJ1-1,TRBD1,ASSSENGQGGTEAF
TRBV7-6,TRBJ1-6,-,ASSPDPGGSPPH
TRBV19,TRBJ1-2,-,ASSASGGNYGYT
TRBV20-1,TRBJ1-1,-,SARDTGLNTEAF
TRBV29-1,TRBJ2-5,-,SGGSWETQY
TRBV12-3/TRBV12-4,TRBJ1-5,-,ASSTTTNQPQH
TRBV7-9,TRBJ1-5,-,ASSFSGDSSYQPQH
TRBV25-1,TRBJ2-2,TRBD2,ASQRSGRIGELF
TRBV25-1,TRBJ1-2,-,ASSEIAGYGYT
TRBV19,TRBJ1-1,-,ASTLRREAF
TRBV29-1,TRBJ1-2,TRBD1,SGPTGGKLYGYT
TRBV19,TRBJ2-7,TRBD2,ASSPRGVAGDYEQY
TRBV11-2,TRBJ1-1,TRBD1,ASSNTGVAEAF
TRBV5-1,TRBJ2-5,TRBD1,ASRVSGQGAPETQY
TRBV6-1,TRBJ1-2,TRBD1,ATSKQGPAT
TRBV5-1,TRBJ2-7,-,ASSLAMVVAGYEQY
TRBV7-4,TRBJ2-7,-,ASSRDGEDYEQY
TRBV2,TRBJ1-1,-,ASSEAARGEWMNTEAF
TRBV7-8,TRBJ1-6,-,ASSLMGGSPLH